The 16 T cell receptor beta chains listed next were all sequenced from one sample in a study of T cell responses to AZD1222 COVID-19 vaccine. Sequenced by immunoSEQ multiplex PCR; TCRdb stores in-frame clones only, minus some. The sample includes about 130,000 clones, 80% to 95% of them seen just once. Sequenced here: peripheral blood, sampled 28 days after the second AZD1222 dose. All receptors come from an adult who received the AZD1222 COVID-19 vaccine.

The genes are TRBV27 and TRBJ2-2, with 7 bases that match TRBD1. Germline loops: CDR1 MNHEY, CDR2 SMNVEV (reference sequence). CDR3 size: 14 residues. With V trimmed by 3 bases and J by 7 bases, 5 bases remained unmatched. The CDR3 DNA is TGTGCCAGCAGTTTCGAACAGGGGATCGGGGAGCTGTTTTTT. Translated, it gives CASSFEQGIGELFF.

The CDR3 DNA follows: TGTGCCAGCAGCCTGAGACTAGCGGGGGGCTCCTACAATGAGCAGTTCTTC. Its protein is CASSLRLAGGSYNEQFF. The genes are TRBV7-9 and TRBJ2-1; 13 bases are a match to TRBD2. The V segment lost 5 bases and the J segment 0 bases; nucleotides outside the gene matches: 4. Germline-derived CDR1 and CDR2 are SEHNR and FQNEAQ (reference sequence). This CDR3 spans 17 amino acids.

The V and J genes are TRBV28 and TRBJ2-2; D gene unclear. CDR3 length equals 14 residues. Trimming left V 8 bases short and J 4 bases short, with 14 bases between. Germline V CDR1 and CDR2: MDHEN, SYDVKM. The CDR3 coding sequence is TGTGCCAGCCATTTGGGGTTAGGCACCGGGGAGCTGTTTTTT. Protein product: CASHLGLGTGELFF.

The J gene is TRBJ1-2, the V gene TRBV3-1 (or the pseudogene TRBV3-2), with TRBD1 matching 8 bases. The CDR3 consists of 16 residues. The germline V gene encodes CDR1 LGHDT and CDR2 YNNKEL (reference sequence). V lost 4 bases to trimming and J lost 4 bases; unmatched junction nucleotides: 11. The CDR3 DNA reads as TGTGCCAGCAGCCGGTTAGGGACAGGCGGTATCTATGGCTACACCTTC. This codes for CASSRLGTGGIYGYTF.

The chain couples TRBV7-2 to TRBJ1-2; perhaps TRBD1 as D (5 bases). V was clipped by 4 bases and J by 8 bases, with 20 bases between them. This CDR3 contains 15 residues. CDR1 and CDR2 (germline): SGHTA, FQGNSA. The CDR3 here is CASSSAPRGERGYTF. CDR3 coding DNA: TGTGCCAGCAGCTCAGCCCCTCGAGGGGAGAGAGGCTACACCTTC.

The genes are TRBV7-9 and TRBJ2-3, with D tentatively TRBD2 (5 bases). Per germline, CDR1 SEHNR and CDR2 FQNEAQ (reference sequence). The ends were cut back, 1 base at V and 3 bases at J, with 14 bases in the middle. The CDR3 spans 16 residues. The CDR3 DNA sequence: TGTGCCAGCAGCTTAGGGTCCGAGGGAGCAACAGATACGCAGTATTTT. It codes for CASSLGSEGATDTQYF.

The chain carries TRBV9 and TRBJ2-1; the D is unclear. V was shortened by 0 bases and J by 5 bases, with 12 bases between the two germline ends. The CDR3 has 15 amino acids. Germline V gene sequence: CDR1 SGDLS, CDR2 YYNGEE. The CDR3 bases are TGTGCCAGCAGCGTAGCAGCTACTTATAACAATGAGCAGTTCTTC. Its translation is CASSVAATYNNEQFF.

V and J are TRBV7-9 and TRBJ1-1; 9 bases align to TRBD1. The germline V gene encodes CDR1 SEHNR and CDR2 FQNEAQ (reference sequence). CDR3 length equals 14 residues. V shed 7 bases and J 5 bases; nucleotides not matched to a gene: 8. In DNA, the CDR3 is TGTGCCAGCATCCAAACAGGGGGCGAGACTGAAGCTTTCTTT. Protein product: CASIQTGGETEAFF.

The V and J genes are TRBV19 and TRBJ1-2; 7 bases match TRBD1. Germline loops: CDR1 LNHDA, CDR2 SQIVND (reference sequence). V was pared by 4 bases and J by 4 bases, with 9 bases of the junction left unmatched. This CDR3 has 15 amino acids. CDR3 sequence: CASSNPGQTPYGYTF. The CDR3 nucleotides are TGTGCCAGTAGTAACCCGGGACAGACACCCTATGGCTACACCTTC.

CDR3 DNA: TGTGCCAGCAGCTCCGGAGTCCAAGAGACCCAGTACTTC. Translated, it gives CASSSGVQETQYF. The chain joins TRBV7-3 to TRBJ2-5, with D unclear. V was clipped by 4 bases and J by 1 base, with 7 bases between them. The CDR3 is made up of 13 amino acids. Germline CDR1 reads SGHTA; CDR2 reads FQGTGA.

The CDR3 nucleotides read TGTGCCAGCAGCCTCGGTGTTTCCTACGAGCAGTACTTC. Its translation is CASSLGVSYEQYF. The chain has TRBV7-2 and TRBJ2-7; D not resolved. V lost 5 bases to trimming and J lost 1 base, with 9 bases between them. The germline V gene has CDR1 SGHTA and CDR2 FQGNSA. The CDR3 is made up of 13 amino acids. Together with reference TRBV7-2 and TRBJ2-7, the CDR3 gives the full variable domain: GAGVSQSPSNKVTEKGKDVELRCDPISGHTALYWYRQSLGQGLEFLIYFQGNSAPDKSGLPSDRFSAERTGGSVSTLTIQRTQQEDSAVYLCASSLGVSYEQYFGPGTRLTVT.

The chain carries TRBV6-1 and TRBJ2-7, with TRBD2 matching 8 bases. Per germline, CDR1 MNHNS and CDR2 SASEGT. The CDR3 is 14 residues long. V gave up 0 bases and J gave up 12 bases; unmatched junction bases: 10. The CDR3 loop is CASSEARGGRSTYF. The CDR3 bases are TGTGCCAGCAGTGAAGCCCGGGGGGGGAGGAGCACGTACTTC.

The rearrangement uses TRBV6-6 and TRBJ1-2; 8 bases line up with TRBD1. CDR1 MNHNY and CDR2 SVGAGI come from the germline V gene (reference sequence). The CDR3 is 16 residues long. V dropped 10 bases and J dropped 4; count of bases not matched to a gene: 17. For the CDR3, the DNA is TGTGCCACCGTCCCGGGACAGGCGTTTCCTTCCTATGGCTACACCTTC. Protein: CATVPGQAFPSYGYTF.

The chain carries TRBV12-3 or TRBV12-4 and TRBJ1-2; 10 nucleotides align to TRBD1. V lost 5 bases and J lost 6; bases outside the gene matches: 3. The CDR3 is made up of 13 amino acids. The DNA of the CDR3 is TGTGCCAGCAGTCGCGGGACAGGGGATGGCTACACCTTC. Translating gives CASSRGTGDGYTF.

The chain combines TRBV5-1 with TRBJ2-3, with D tentatively TRBD2 (6 bases). Deletions cut 6 bases from V and 2 bases from J, with 16 bases between. CDR1 is SGHRS, CDR2 YFSETQ, per germline. This CDR3 spans 15 amino acids. Written as DNA, the CDR3 is TGCGCCAGCACAGAGGAGGGGCCACCCACAGATACGCAGTATTTT. Encoded protein: CASTEEGPPTDTQYF.

This sequence joins TRBV6-6 and TRBJ1-6; D is possibly TRBD1 (6 bases). Per the germline V gene, CDR1 is MNHNY and CDR2 is SVGAGI (reference sequence). The ends were cut back, 1 base at V and 9 bases at J, with 10 bases in the middle. The CDR3 loop spans 14 amino acids. The CDR3, as DNA: TGTGCCAGCAGTTACTTCCAGGGGTCTTCACCCCTCCACTTT. Protein: CASSYFQGSSPLHF.